This T cell receptor (beta chain) emerged from a study of blood T cell repertoires in COVID-19. On the study more broadly: T cells, B-cell-depleted T cells, or PBMCs provided the cDNA or gDNA that served as material.

Germline V CDR1 and CDR2: ENHRY, SYGVKD. The V and J ends lost 6 bases and 0 bases, in that order; junction bases with no gene match: 6. This CDR3 comprises 15 residues. Participant age was roughly 18 to 95 years, and participants resided in about 25 US areas. Generated by immunoSEQ multiplex PCR, the TCRdb table keeps only in-frame clones and is missing some. This sample yields a few hundred thousand clones, of which 75% to 90% are seen a single time; 8.3% belongs to the top ten. The V gene is TRBV10-3, the J gene TRBJ2-7, with 9 bases lining up with TRBD1. The TCR originated in a woman aged 55-70 years who had recovered from COVID-19. The sequenced material came from PBMCs or T cells enriched from blood (not recorded which). CDR3 sequence: CAIRPGTGSSYEQYF. The CDR3 nucleotides are TGTGCCATCAGGCCCGGGACAGGGAGCTCCTACGAGCAGTACTTC.